Below, 14 T cell receptor beta chains from the same sample are listed, as sequenced in a study of T cells after somatic rescue of genetic block. TCRdb's table, derived via immunoSEQ multiplex PCR, lists solely in-frame clones and lacks some. The table includes several thousand clones, around 81% detected once. What was sequenced was peripheral blood mononuclear cells (PBMCs). These receptors were obtained from a boy aged 5-17 years.

This clone is classed as medium-sized (0.01 to 0.1%). The V and J genes are TRBV15 and TRBJ2-3, with D hard to call. Germline V gene lookup returns CDR1 LNHNV and CDR2 YYDKDF (reference sequence). The CDR3 extends over 11 amino acids. Trimming removed 4 bases at V and 2 bases at J, with 1 base between. This CDR3 reads CATSNTDTQYF. In DNA, the CDR3 is TGTGCCACCAGCAACACAGATACGCAGTATTTT. Full variable domain (rest looked up from reference TRBV15 and TRBJ2-3): DAMVIQNPRYQVTQFGKPVTLSCSQTLNHNVMYWYQQKSSQAPKLLFHYYDKDFNNEADTPDNFQSRRPNTSFCFLDIRSPGLGDTAMYLCATSNTDTQYFGPGTRLTVL.

The rearrangement uses TRBV27 and TRBJ1-2, with 7 nucleotides matching TRBD1. Germline lookup yields CDR1 MNHEY and CDR2 SMNVEV (reference sequence). V trimming: 4 bases; J trimming: 8 bases; junction bases outside the gene matches: 7. The CDR3 consists of 13 residues. CDR3 coding DNA: TGTGCCAGCAGTTCTACAGGGGATCGGGGCTACACCTTC. Its protein is CASSSTGDRGYTF.

In its sample, this clone ranks as medium-sized. This chain links TRBV19 with TRBJ2-7; 7 nucleotides align to TRBD1. V trimming: 4 bases; J trimming: 1 base; junction bases outside the gene matches: 4. The CDR3 extends over 14 amino acids. CDR1 and CDR2 from the germline V gene are LNHDA and SQIVND (reference sequence). CDR3 sequence (DNA): TGTGCCAGTAGTAAGGACAGGATTTCCTACGAGCAGTACTTC. Translated: CASSKDRISYEQYF.

The chain carries TRBV29-1 and TRBJ2-1; D tentatively fits TRBD1 or TRBD2 (6 bases each). This CDR3 is built from 11 residues. CDR1 and CDR2 (germline): SQVTM, ANQGSEA. V lost 6 bases and J lost 10, with 13 bases in between. Written as DNA, the CDR3 is TGCAGCGTGCCCTGGAGGGGGGAGCAGTTCTTC. Residues: CSVPWRGEQFF.

V gene TRBV21-1 combines with J gene TRBJ2-6. TRBV21-1 is termed a pseudogene. The CDR3 runs 17 residues. CDR3 sequence (DNA): TGTGCCAGCAGTATATGGCTACAACAAAGTCGGGCCAACGTCCTGACTTTC. Its translation: CASSIWLQQSRANVLTF.

The genes are TRBV4-3 and TRBJ1-4; TRBD1 is a possible D gene (5 bases). The V and J ends lost 4 bases and 7 bases respectively, with 13 bases between them. The CDR3 loop spans 14 amino acids. CDR1 is LGHNA and CDR2 is YSLEER in the germline V gene. CDR3 protein: CASSLRAAGEKLFF. In DNA form, the CDR3 reads TGCGCCAGCAGCCTCAGGGCCGCAGGTGAAAAACTGTTTTTT.

This chain links TRBV29-1 with TRBJ2-1; 7 nucleotides line up with TRBD2. The CDR3 contains 14 residues. Germline-derived CDR1 and CDR2 are SQVTM and ANQGSEA. J was trimmed by 3 bases and V by 6 bases; bases with no gene match: 8. In DNA, the CDR3 is TGCAGCGTCTTTCTCGGGGGGTACTACAATGAGCAGTTCTTC. This sequence encodes CSVFLGGYYNEQFF.

A few counts support this clone. The gene calls are TRBV20-1 and TRBJ2-7; unclear D gene. V shed 3 bases and J shed 2 bases, with 5 bases lying between them. The CDR3 has 11 amino acids. Germline assignment: CDR1 DFQATT and CDR2 SNEGSKA (reference sequence). The CDR3 is CSASVTYEQYF. The DNA of the CDR3 is TGCAGTGCTAGCGTAACCTACGAGCAGTACTTC.

Only one count was recorded for this clone. The CDR3 sequence is CASSEVVRADTQYF. As DNA, the CDR3 is TGTGCCAGCAGTGAAGTAGTCCGCGCAGATACGCAGTATTTT. V and J are TRBV2 and TRBJ2-3; D gene uncertain. The CDR3 sequence is 14 residues long. The germline V gene has CDR1 SNHLY and CDR2 FYNNEI. V lost 1 base and J lost 4, with 9 bases in between.

The chain employs TRBV5-4 and TRBJ2-3; 11 nucleotides agree with TRBD2. The CDR3 contains 14 residues. The junction had 5 bases not matched to a gene; V was cut back by 9 bases and J by 2 bases. The germline gives CDR1 SGHNT, CDR2 YYREEE (reference sequence). The CDR3 DNA follows: TGTGCCACCGGGACTAGCGGTAACACAGATACGCAGTATTTT. Amino acids: CATGTSGNTDTQYF.

Written as DNA, the CDR3 is TGTGCCAGCAGCTTAGTCCTCGGACCGCGCGAGCAGTACTTC. It translates to CASSLVLGPREQYF. The chain uses TRBV11-2 and TRBJ2-7; D is uncertain. CDR1 is SGHAT, CDR2 FQNNGV, per germline. Trimming stripped 1 base from V and 6 bases from J, with 13 bases between. This CDR3 comprises 14 residues.

This chain links TRBV5-5 with TRBJ2-7; 9 nucleotides line up with TRBD2. The J segment lost 5 bases and the V segment lost 0 bases, leaving 3 bases of the junction unmatched. The CDR3 totals 14 residues. Germline lookup yields CDR1 SGHKS and CDR2 YYEKEE (reference sequence). CDR3 nucleotides: TGTGCCAGCAGCTTGGTAGGACTAGCGAACGAGCAGTACTTC. This sequence encodes CASSLVGLANEQYF. The entire variable domain, with the rest obtained from reference TRBV5-5 and TRBJ2-7, is as follows: DAGVTQSPTHLIKTRGQQVTLRCSPISGHKSVSWYQQVLGQGPQFIFQYYEKEERGRGNFPDRFSARQFPNYSSELNVNALLLGDSALYLCASSLVGLANEQYFGPGTRLTVT.

V usage is TRBV28 and J usage is TRBJ2-7, with 9 bases that match TRBD2. Germline CDR1 reads MDHEN; CDR2 reads SYDVKM. V dropped 3 bases and J dropped 7; count of bases not matched to a gene: 10. The CDR3 loop spans 15 amino acids. The CDR3: CASSLGGRALGEQYF. The CDR3 DNA reads TGTGCCAGCAGTTTGGGCGGGAGGGCCTTGGGGGAGCAGTACTTC. Looking up the rest from reference TRBV28 and TRBJ2-7 gives the full variable domain: DVKVTQSSRYLVKRTGEKVFLECVQDMDHENMFWYRQDPGLGLRLIYFSYDVKMKEKGDIPEGYSVSREKKERFSLILESASTNQTSMYLCASSLGGRALGEQYFGPGTRLTVT.

This clone was found a few times. CDR3 amino acids: CASSTSGMEGYGYTF. The CDR3 DNA reads as TGTGCCAGCAGCACCTCAGGGATGGAAGGGTATGGCTACACCTTC. The chain carries TRBV7-9 and TRBJ1-2, with TRBD1 as a possible D gene (5 bases). The germline CDR1 and CDR2 sequences are SEHNR and FQNEAQ (reference sequence). V dropped 5 bases and J dropped 5 bases, with 18 bases sitting between them. The CDR3 has 15 amino acids. Complete variable domain (other parts from reference TRBV7-9 and TRBJ1-2): DTGVSQNPRHKITKRGQNVTFRCDPISEHNRLYWYRQTLGQGPEFLTYFQNEAQLEKSRLLSDRFSAERPKGSFSTLEIQRTEQGDSAMYLCASSTSGMEGYGYTFGSGTRLTVV.